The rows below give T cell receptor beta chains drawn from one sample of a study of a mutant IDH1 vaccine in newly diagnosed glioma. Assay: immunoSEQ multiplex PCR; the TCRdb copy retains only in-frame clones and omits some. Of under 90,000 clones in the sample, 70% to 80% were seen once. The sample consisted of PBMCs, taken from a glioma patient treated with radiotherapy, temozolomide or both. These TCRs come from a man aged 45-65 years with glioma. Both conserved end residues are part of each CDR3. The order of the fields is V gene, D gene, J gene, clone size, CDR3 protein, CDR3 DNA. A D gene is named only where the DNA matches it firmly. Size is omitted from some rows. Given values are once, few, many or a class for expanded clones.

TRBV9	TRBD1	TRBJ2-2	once	CASSPRGQGADTGELFF	TGTGCCAGCAGCCCCCGCGGACAGGGGGCCGACACCGGGGAGCTGTTTTTT
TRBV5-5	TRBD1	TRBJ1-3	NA	CASSLLGQFNSGNTIYF	TGTGCCAGCAGCTTACTGGGACAGTTCAACTCTGGAAACACCATATATTTT
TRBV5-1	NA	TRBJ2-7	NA	CASSLDQGSSYEQYF	TGCGCCAGCAGCTTGGATCAGGGGAGCTCCTACGAGCAGTACTTC
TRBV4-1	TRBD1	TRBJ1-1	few	CASSQDGRGDSAEAFF	TGCGCCAGCAGCCAAGATGGGAGGGGGGACAGCGCTGAAGCTTTCTTT
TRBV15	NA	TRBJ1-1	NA	CATAGQMNTEAFF	TGTGCCACCGCCGGACAGATGAACACTGAAGCTTTCTTT
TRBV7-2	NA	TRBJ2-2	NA	CASSLVSGGTANTGELFF	TGTGCCAGCAGCTTGGTTAGTGGCGGGACAGCGAACACCGGGGAGCTGTTTTTT
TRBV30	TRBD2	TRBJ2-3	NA	CAWSRGGLAGADTQYF	TGTGCCTGGAGTAGAGGGGGACTAGCGGGGGCGGATACGCAGTATTTT
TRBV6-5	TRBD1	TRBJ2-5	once	CASSKRQGNQETQYF	TGTGCCAGCAGTAAGCGACAGGGGAACCAAGAGACCCAGTACTTC
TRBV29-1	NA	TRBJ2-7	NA	CSFQTEFFGEQYF	TGCAGCTTTCAGACGGAGTTCTTCGGTGAGCAGTACTTC
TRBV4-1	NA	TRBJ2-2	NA	CASSQLPQGGPTGELFF	TGCGCCAGCAGCCAGTTGCCCCAGGGGGGACCCACCGGGGAGCTGTTTTTT
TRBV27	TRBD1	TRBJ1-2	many	CASRGQSPDGYTF	TGTGCCAGCAGGGGACAGTCCCCGGATGGCTACACCTTC
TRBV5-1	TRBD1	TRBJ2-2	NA	CASSRDSYTGELFF	TGCGCCAGCAGCCGGGACAGCTACACCGGGGAGCTGTTTTTT
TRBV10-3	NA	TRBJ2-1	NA	CAISVEGTYNEQFF	TGTGCCATCAGTGTGGAGGGGACCTACAATGAGCAGTTCTTC
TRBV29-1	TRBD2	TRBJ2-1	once	CSVELAGGKNNEQFF	TGCAGCGTTGAACTAGCGGGGGGAAAAAACAATGAGCAGTTCTTC
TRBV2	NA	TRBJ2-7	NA	CASVDTDGSSEQYF	TGTGCCAGCGTAGACACGGACGGGTCCTCCGAGCAGTACTTC
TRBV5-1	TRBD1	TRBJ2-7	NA	CASSPRRDSASEQYF	TGCGCCAGCAGCCCCCGCAGGGACAGTGCCTCCGAGCAGTACTTC
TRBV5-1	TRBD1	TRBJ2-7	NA	CASSRTGGSYEQYF	TGCGCCAGCAGCAGGACAGGCGGTTCCTACGAGCAGTACTTC
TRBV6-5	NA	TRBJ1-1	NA	CASSYNYLTEAFF	TGTGCCAGCAGTTACAACTACCTCACTGAAGCTTTCTTT
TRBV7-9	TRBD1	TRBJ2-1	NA	CASSLEGDSSYNEQFF	TGTGCCAGCAGCTTAGAGGGGGACAGCTCCTACAATGAGCAGTTCTTC
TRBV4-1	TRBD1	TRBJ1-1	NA	CASSPGQGYTEAFF	TGCGCCAGCAGCCCGGGACAGGGATACACTGAAGCTTTCTTT
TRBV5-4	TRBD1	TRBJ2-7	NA	CASSQDRGSSYEQYF	TGTGCCAGCAGCCAGGACAGGGGGAGCTCCTACGAGCAGTACTTC
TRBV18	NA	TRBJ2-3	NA	CASSPGGGTDTQYF	TGTGCCAGCTCACCCGGTGGGGGCACAGATACGCAGTATTTT
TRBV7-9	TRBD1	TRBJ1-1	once	CASSRTGRGTEAFF	TGTGCCAGCAGCCGGACAGGGAGGGGCACTGAAGCTTTCTTT
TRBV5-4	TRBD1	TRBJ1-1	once	CASSMDRISEAFF	TGTGCCAGCAGCATGGACAGGATCTCTGAAGCTTTCTTT
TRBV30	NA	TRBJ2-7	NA	CAWSVRHSSYEQYF	TGTGCCTGGAGTGTACGGCACAGCTCCTACGAGCAGTACTTC
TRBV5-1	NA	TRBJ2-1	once	CASSPTQGYNEQFF	TGCGCCAGCAGCCCGACTCAGGGGTACAATGAGCAGTTCTTC
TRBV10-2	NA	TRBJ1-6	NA	CASSESEDSWSPLHF	TGCGCCAGCAGTGAGTCTGAAGACAGTTGGTCACCCCTCCACTTT
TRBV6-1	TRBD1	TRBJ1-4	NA	CASSVQGVNGEKLFF	TGTGCCAGCAGTGTACAGGGGGTGAACGGCGAAAAACTGTTTTTT
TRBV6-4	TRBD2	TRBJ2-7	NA	CASSPSGLGPGSYEQYF	TGTGCCAGCAGCCCTAGCGGCTTAGGCCCAGGGTCCTACGAGCAGTACTTC
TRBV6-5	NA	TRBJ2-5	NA	CASTWGETQYF	TGTGCCAGCACCTGGGGAGAGACCCAGTACTTC
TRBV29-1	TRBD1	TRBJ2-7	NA	CSVGTGGFYEQYF	TGCAGCGTGGGGACAGGGGGCTTCTACGAGCAGTACTTC
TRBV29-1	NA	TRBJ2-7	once	CSVGLHGEQYF	TGCAGCGTTGGGCTTCATGGCGAGCAGTACTTC
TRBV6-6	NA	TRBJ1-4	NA	CASTPRGTSREKLFF	TGTGCCAGCACCCCCCGGGGGACGTCAAGGGAAAAACTGTTTTTT
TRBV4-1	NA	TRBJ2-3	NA	CASSQWGSTFSDTQYF	TGCGCCAGCAGCCAATGGGGGTCTACATTTTCAGATACGCAGTATTTT
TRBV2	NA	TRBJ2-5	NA	CASSVVQETQYF	TGTGCCAGCAGTGTGGTCCAAGAGACCCAGTACTTC
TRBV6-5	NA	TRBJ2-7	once	CASSSLLEFGSYEQYF	TGTGCCAGCAGTTCCCTCTTGGAATTCGGCTCCTACGAGCAGTACTTC
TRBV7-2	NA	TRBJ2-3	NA	CASSPRGLVDTQYF	TGTGCCAGCAGCCCCCGTGGTTTGGTAGATACGCAGTATTTT
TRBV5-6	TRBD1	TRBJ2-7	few	CASSLGGRGFPYEQYF	TGTGCCAGCAGCTTGGGGGGCAGGGGGTTTCCCTACGAGCAGTACTTC
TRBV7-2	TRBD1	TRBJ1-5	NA	CASSSPGQGLNQPQHF	TGTGCCAGCAGCTCACCGGGACAGGGGCTCAATCAGCCCCAGCATTTT
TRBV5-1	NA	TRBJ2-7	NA	CASSLDGRDPYEQYF	TGCGCCAGCAGCTTGGACGGAAGGGACCCATACGAGCAGTACTTC
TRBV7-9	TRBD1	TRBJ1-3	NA	CASSSDRGRYTIYF	TGTGCCAGCAGCTCAGACAGGGGGCGGTACACCATATATTTT
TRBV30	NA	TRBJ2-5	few	CAWSVRAQETQYF	TGTGCCTGGAGTGTTCGGGCACAAGAGACCCAGTACTTC
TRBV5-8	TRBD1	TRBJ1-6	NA	CASSITGTAGNSPLHF	TGTGCCAGCAGCATCACCGGGACAGCTGGGAATTCACCCCTCCACTTT
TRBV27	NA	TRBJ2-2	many	CASSLGSSGELFF	TGTGCCAGCAGTTTAGGGAGCAGCGGGGAGCTGTTTTTT
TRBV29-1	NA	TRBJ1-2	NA	CSVAQGNGYTF	TGCAGCGTGGCGCAGGGGAATGGCTACACCTTC
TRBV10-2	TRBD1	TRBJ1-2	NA	CASSGPGLGTGPGGGKDGGYTF	TGCGCCAGCAGTGGGCCGGGCCTGGGGACAGGGCCAGGTGGTGGGAAGGATGGTGGCTACACCTTC
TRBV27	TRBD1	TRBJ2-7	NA	CASSITSRGHAYF	TGTGCCAGCAGTATTACGAGCAGGGGGCACGCGTACTTC